This record looks at one T cell receptor (beta chain) sequence and its context. Its target is unknown. These data come from a study of CD8 T cells in ankylosing spondylitis. As the method for making TCR beta libraries, quantitative 5'-RACE with molecular barcodes was used. MiXCR was run by TCRdb on the 5' RACE reads, yielding one entry per CDR3 protein. The sample shows 350,000 to 550,000 distinct CDR3 sequences, 25% to 30% of them seen only once. There are 16 residues in the CDR3. Trimming took 4 bases from V and 7 from J; bases not matched to a gene: 6. Germline values: CDR1 SGHAT, CDR2 FQNNGV. Overall study results and limits: Blood from ankylosing spondylitis patients appeared to carry a characteristic roughly eight-variant TCR beta motif. In peripheral blood, disease-linked CD8+ clones occurred at relatively low frequencies.

The sequenced sample consisted of blood, either unsorted or a sorted T cell fraction (not recorded which). The TCR was taken from a male donor with ankylosing spondylitis. The V gene is TRBV11-2, the J gene TRBJ2-1, with 14 nucleotides matching TRBD2. The CDR3 is CASSYGTSGRWNEQFF. In DNA, the CDR3 is TGTGCCAGCAGCTACGGGACTAGCGGGAGATGGAATGAGCAGTTCTTC.